The text below deals with one T cell receptor beta chain. Original analysis: The assay estimated nucleated cells by amplifying reference gene primers. This table comes from immunoSEQ multiplex PCR, and its TCRdb copy is limited to in-frame clones, with some not included. That table is the source of V, J and clone size, and D and trimming were worked out from the DNA. The sample lists about 220,000 clones; around 83% were seen once. There are 18 residues in the CDR3. In germline, CDR1 is ENHRY, CDR2 SYGVKD. The trim removed 5 bases at V and 4 bases at J, leaving 14 bases unmatched. The data stem from a study of blood T cell repertoires in COVID-19. Looking at the study overall: Some COVID-19 samples were acute and others convalescent; all came from the United States, Italy and Spain. In each case, the material was cDNA or gDNA derived from T cells, B-cell-depleted T cells, or PBMCs.

This chain joins TRBV10-3 and TRBJ2-7, with 13 bases matching TRBD2. The receptor comes from a woman in her 70s with COVID-19, enrolled during active disease. Sequenced material: peripheral blood. This CDR3 reads CAISIAGTSGISPYEQYF. In nucleotides, the CDR3 is TGTGCCATCAGTATTGCCGGGACTAGCGGGATTTCGCCATACGAGCAGTACTTC.